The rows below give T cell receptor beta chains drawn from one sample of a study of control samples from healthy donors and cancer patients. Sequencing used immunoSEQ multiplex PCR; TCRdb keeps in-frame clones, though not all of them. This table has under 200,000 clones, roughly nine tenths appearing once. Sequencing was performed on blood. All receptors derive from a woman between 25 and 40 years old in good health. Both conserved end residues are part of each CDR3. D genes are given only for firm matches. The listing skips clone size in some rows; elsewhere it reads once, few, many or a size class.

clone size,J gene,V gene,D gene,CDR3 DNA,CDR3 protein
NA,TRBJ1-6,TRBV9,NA,TGTGCCAGCAGCGGTCGTCAAGGGTCCCTACAGGGCCCTAATTCACCCCTCCACTTT,CASSGRQGSLQGPNSPLHF
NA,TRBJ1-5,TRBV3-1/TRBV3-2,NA,TGTGCCAGTGGTCGAGGGGGGAATCAGCCCCAGCATTTT,CASGRGGNQPQHF
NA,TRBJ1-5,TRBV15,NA,TGTGCCACCCGGGACACAAGTCTCAATCAGCCCCAGCATTTT,CATRDTSLNQPQHF
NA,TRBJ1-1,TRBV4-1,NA,TGCGCCAGCAGCCAAGAGGCAGGGATGAACACTGAAGCTTTCTTT,CASSQEAGMNTEAFF
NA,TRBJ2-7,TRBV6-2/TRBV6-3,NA,TGTGCCAGCAGTCGGCCACCTATCTCCTACGAGCAGTACTTC,CASSRPPISYEQYF
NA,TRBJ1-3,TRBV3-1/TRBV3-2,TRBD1,TGTGCCAGCAGCCCCGAGCTAGGGACAGGGGACGGAAACACCATATATTTT,CASSPELGTGDGNTIYF
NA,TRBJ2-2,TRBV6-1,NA,TGTGCCAGCAGTGATATTAAGAACACCGGGGAGCTGTTTTTT,CASSDIKNTGELFF
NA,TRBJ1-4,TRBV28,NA,TGTGCCAGCGAAACCGCCGGAACGGGAAATGAAAAACTGTTTTTT,CASETAGTGNEKLFF
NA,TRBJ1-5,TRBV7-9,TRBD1,TGTGCCAGCAGCTCCGGACAGGGGAATCAGCCCCAGCATTTT,CASSSGQGNQPQHF
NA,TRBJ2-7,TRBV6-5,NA,TGTGCCAGCCGGACCGGCGGGGCCTACGAGCAGTACTTC,CASRTGGAYEQYF
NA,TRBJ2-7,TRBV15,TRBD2,TGTGCCACCCGAAGCAAGGGACTAGGGGAGCAGTACTTC,CATRSKGLGEQYF
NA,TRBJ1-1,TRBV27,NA,TGTGCCAGCAGTTTTGGGGCGCTAACTGAAGCTTTCTTT,CASSFGALTEAFF
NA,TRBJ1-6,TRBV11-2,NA,TGTGCCAGCAGCTCACGGGCCCAGACCCTCCACTTT,CASSSRAQTLHF
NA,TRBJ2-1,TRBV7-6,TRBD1,TGTGCCAGCAGCGACAGGGGCGGGTCCTACAATGAGCAGTTCTTC,CASSDRGGSYNEQFF
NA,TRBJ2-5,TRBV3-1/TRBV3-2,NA,TGTGCCAGCGGCCAGTACCAAGAGACCCAGTACTTC,CASGQYQETQYF
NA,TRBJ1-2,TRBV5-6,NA,TGTGCCAGCAGCGTTGCCAAGGGGGGCTACACCTTC,CASSVAKGGYTF
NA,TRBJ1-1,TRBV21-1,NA,TGTGCCAGCAGCAAACAAGCTTTCTTT,CASSKQAFF
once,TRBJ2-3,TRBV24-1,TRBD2,TGTGCCACCAGTGATTGGGACTACGGGGATCCGCAGTGGTATTTT,CATSDWDYGDPQWYF
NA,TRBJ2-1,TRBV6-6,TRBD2,TGTGCCAGCAGGGAAGGGACTAGCGGGCAGCATGAGCAGTTCTTC,CASREGTSGQHEQFF
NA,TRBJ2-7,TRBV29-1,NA,TGCAGCGTTGAGGGACAGCGGGCCAACGAGCAGTACTTC,CSVEGQRANEQYF
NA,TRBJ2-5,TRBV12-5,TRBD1,TGTGCTAGTGCCGTCTCCAGGGGGCAAGAGACCCAGTACTTC,CASAVSRGQETQYF
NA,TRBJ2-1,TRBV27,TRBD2,TGTGCCAGCAGTCCCGGACTAGCGGGAGTAGGCAATGAGCAGTTCTTC,CASSPGLAGVGNEQFF
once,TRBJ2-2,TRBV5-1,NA,TGCGCCAGCAGCGCGGCCAGGAAGGGCGAGGGGGAGCTGTTTTTT,CASSAARKGEGELFF
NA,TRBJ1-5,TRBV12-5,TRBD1,TGTGCTAGTGGTCTTGGGGCCTTGGACAGGCGCTATCAGCCCCAGCATTTT,CASGLGALDRRYQPQHF
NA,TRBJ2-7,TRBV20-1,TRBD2,TGCAGTGCTAGTACCGGGACTAGCGCTTACGAGCAGTACTTC,CSASTGTSAYEQYF
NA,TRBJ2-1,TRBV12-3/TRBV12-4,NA,TGTGCCAGCAGTTTAGCCAGGTACAATGAGCAGTTCTTC,CASSLARYNEQFF
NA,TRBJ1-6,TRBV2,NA,TGTGCCAGCAGTGCCGACCATGGCGGAAATTCACCCCTCCACTTT,CASSADHGGNSPLHF
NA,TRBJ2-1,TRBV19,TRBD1,TGTGCCAGTAGCTTACAGGGGGCAGGGGGAAATGAGCAGTTCTTC,CASSLQGAGGNEQFF
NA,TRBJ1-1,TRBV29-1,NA,TGCAGCTGGGACGGAGGGATTGGCACTGAAGCTTTCTTT,CSWDGGIGTEAFF
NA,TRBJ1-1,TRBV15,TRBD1,TGTGCCACCAGCGACCAGGGGGACACTGAAGCTTTCTTT,CATSDQGDTEAFF
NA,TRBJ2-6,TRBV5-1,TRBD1,TGCGCCAGCAGCCCTACCGGGACAGGCGTCTACTCTGGGGCCAACGTCCTGACTTTC,CASSPTGTGVYSGANVLTF
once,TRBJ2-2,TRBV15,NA,TGTGCCACCAGCAGAGATAGGGGCGGGGAGCTGTTTTTT,CATSRDRGGELFF
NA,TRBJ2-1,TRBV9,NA,TGTGCCAGCAGCGTAGGGCAGGTGTACAATGAGCAGTTCTTC,CASSVGQVYNEQFF
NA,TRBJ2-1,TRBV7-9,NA,TGTGCCAGCAGCCGTAATGAGCAGTTCTTC,CASSRNEQFF
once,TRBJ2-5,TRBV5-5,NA,TGTGCCAACAGCTTGGGGTGGGAGACCCAGTACTTC,CANSLGWETQYF
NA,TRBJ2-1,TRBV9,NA,TGTGCCAGCAGCGTAGGTGGCGGGAATAATGAGCAGTTCTTC,CASSVGGGNNEQFF
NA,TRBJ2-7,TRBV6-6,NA,TGTGCCAGCAGCCCGGGACGAGACTACGAGCAGTACTTC,CASSPGRDYEQYF
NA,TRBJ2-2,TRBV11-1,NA,TGTGCCAGCAGCCCCACCCAGGTCGGGGAGCTGTTTTTT,CASSPTQVGELFF
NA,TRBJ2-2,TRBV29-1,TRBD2,TGCAGCGTTGTCCTAGCGGGAGGGGCGAACACCGGGGAGCTGTTTTTT,CSVVLAGGANTGELFF
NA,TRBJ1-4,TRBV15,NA,TGTGCCACCAGCAGAGATCAGGGGACGGCCCTTGCAACTAATGAAAAACTGTTTTTT,CATSRDQGTALATNEKLFF
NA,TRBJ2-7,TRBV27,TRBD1,TGTGCCAGCAGCCGCCGGGACAGGGCCGCGTACGAGCAGTACTTC,CASSRRDRAAYEQYF
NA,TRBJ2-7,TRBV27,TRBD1,TGTGCCAGCAGTACCGGACAGGGGGCATACCACGAGCAGTACTTC,CASSTGQGAYHEQYF
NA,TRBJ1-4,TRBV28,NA,TGTGCCAGCAGTTTTTTCGGGACCTCGGGTGAAAAACTGTTTTTT,CASSFFGTSGEKLFF
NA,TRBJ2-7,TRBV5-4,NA,TGTGCCAGCAGCTTGTGGGGCGAGCAGTACTTC,CASSLWGEQYF
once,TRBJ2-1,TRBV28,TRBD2,TGTGCCAGCACCACTAGGAGGCTAGCGGGAGGGGCCTACAATGAGCAGTTCTTC,CASTTRRLAGGAYNEQFF
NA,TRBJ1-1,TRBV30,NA,TGTGCCTGGATATGGGGGTATTCAAACACTGAAGCTTTCTTT,CAWIWGYSNTEAFF
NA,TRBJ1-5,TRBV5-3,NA,TGTGCCAGAAGCTTGCGATGGGGGAATCAGCCCCAGCATTTT,CARSLRWGNQPQHF
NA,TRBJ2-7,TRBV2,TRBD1,TGTGCCAGCCTACTCTGGGACAGAGAAGGTTACGAGCAGTACTTC,CASLLWDREGYEQYF
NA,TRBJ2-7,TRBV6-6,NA,TGTGCCAGCAGTTACTCGGAATCCTACGAGCAGTACTTC,CASSYSESYEQYF
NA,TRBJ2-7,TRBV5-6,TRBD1,TGTGCCAGCAGCTTCGGACAGGGTTTCAACGAGCAGTACTTC,CASSFGQGFNEQYF
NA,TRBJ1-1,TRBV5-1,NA,TGCGCCAGCAGCTTGGCAGGGACGAACACTGAAGCTTTCTTT,CASSLAGTNTEAFF
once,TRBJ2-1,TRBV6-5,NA,TGTGCCAGCAGGGGGGAGCTGGGTGAGCAGTTCTTC,CASRGELGEQFF
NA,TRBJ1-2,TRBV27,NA,TGTGCCAGCAGTCCTTCGAAGAGGGATGGCTACACCTTC,CASSPSKRDGYTF
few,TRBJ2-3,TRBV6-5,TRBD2,TGTGCCAGCACCTTAGCGGGAGGGCCGACAGATACGCAGTATTTT,CASTLAGGPTDTQYF
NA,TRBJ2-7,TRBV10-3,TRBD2,TGTGCCATCAACCCGGGAGGGTCAGACGAGCAGTACTTC,CAINPGGSDEQYF
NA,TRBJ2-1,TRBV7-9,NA,TGTGCCAGCAGCTTAGGTAATGGGGGAGTATCCTACAATGAGCAGTTCTTC,CASSLGNGGVSYNEQFF
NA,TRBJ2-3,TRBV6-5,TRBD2,TGTGCCAGCAGCCCCATAGCGGGAGGCCCAGATACGCAGTATTTT,CASSPIAGGPDTQYF